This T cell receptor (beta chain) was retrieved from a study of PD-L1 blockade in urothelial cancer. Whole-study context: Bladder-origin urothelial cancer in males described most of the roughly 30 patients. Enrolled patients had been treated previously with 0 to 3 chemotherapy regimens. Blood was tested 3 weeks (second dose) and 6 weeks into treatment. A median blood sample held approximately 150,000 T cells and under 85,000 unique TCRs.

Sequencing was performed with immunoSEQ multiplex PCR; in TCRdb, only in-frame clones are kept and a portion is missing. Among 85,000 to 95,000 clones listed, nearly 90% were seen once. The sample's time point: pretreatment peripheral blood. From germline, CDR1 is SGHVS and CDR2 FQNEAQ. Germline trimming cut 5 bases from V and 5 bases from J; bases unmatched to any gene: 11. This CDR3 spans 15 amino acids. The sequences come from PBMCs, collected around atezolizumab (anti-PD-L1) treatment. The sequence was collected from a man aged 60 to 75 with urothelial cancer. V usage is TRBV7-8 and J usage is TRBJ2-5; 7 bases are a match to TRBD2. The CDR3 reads CASSKSGGNPETQYF. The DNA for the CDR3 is TGTGCCAGCAGCAAATCGGGGGGAAACCCCGAGACCCAGTACTTC.